The following is a TCR beta chain sequence with its context. The data were taken from a study of cytomegalovirus exposure and HLA in healthy donors. CDR3 size: 16 residues. Germline CDR1 reads SNHLY; CDR2 reads FYNNEI. The V segment lost 1 base and the J segment 4 bases; nucleotides outside the gene matches: 4. The PCR had 60 Vbeta and 13 Jbeta primers. Profiled with immunoSEQ multiplex PCR; TCRdb holds only in-frame clones, not every one. The top ten hold 13% to 15% of the sample, which has about 210,000 clones, 70% to 80% seen once. The genes are TRBV2 and TRBJ2-1, with 10 bases lining up with TRBD2. This clonotype originated in a woman in her thirties in good health and CMV-seropositive. Sequences were obtained from PBMCs. DNA for the CDR3: TGTGCCAGCAGTGAAGGTAGTAGCGGGGGGTACAATGAGCAGTTCTTC. It specifies CASSEGSSGGYNEQFF.